The clone carrying this T cell receptor (beta chain) occurred a few times. The data belong to a study of T cells after yellow fever vaccination. MiXCR, run by TCRdb on the 5' RACE reads, gives a single entry per CDR3 protein. The data hold hundreds of thousands of distinct CDR3 sequences, with around 10% observed a single time. V shed 3 bases and J shed 8 bases, with 7 bases lying between them. Germline CDR1 and CDR2: LGHDT and YNNKEL (reference sequence). The CDR3 covers 11 residues. V gene TRBV3-1 combines with J gene TRBJ1-2, with D unclear. Sequences were derived from CD4+ T cells sorted from PBMCs, sampled 5 days after the yellow fever booster vaccination. This TCR derives from a man between 18 and 29 years old who received the YFV17D yellow fever vaccine. CDR3 coding DNA: TGTGCCAGCAGCCAGGCTGGCGGCTACACCTTC. This gives the protein CASSQAGGYTF.